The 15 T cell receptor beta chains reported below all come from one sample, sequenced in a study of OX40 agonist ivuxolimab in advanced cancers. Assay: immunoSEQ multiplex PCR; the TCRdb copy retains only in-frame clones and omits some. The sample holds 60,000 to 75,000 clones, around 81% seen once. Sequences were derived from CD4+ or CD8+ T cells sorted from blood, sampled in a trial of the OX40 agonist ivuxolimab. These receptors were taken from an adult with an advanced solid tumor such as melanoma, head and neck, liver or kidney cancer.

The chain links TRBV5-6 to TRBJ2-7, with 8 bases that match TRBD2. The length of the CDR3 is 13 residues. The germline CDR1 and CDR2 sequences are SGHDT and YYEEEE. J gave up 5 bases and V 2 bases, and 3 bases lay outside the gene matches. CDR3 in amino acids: CASSFFGGDEQYF. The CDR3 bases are TGTGCCAGCAGCTTCTTCGGGGGGGACGAGCAGTACTTC.

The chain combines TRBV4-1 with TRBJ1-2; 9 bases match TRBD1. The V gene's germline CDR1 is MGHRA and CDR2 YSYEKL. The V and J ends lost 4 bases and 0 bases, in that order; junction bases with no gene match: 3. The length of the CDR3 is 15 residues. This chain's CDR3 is CASSLGDRANYGYTF. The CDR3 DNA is TGCGCCAGCAGCCTAGGGGACAGGGCTAACTATGGCTACACCTTC.

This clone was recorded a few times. CDR3 region: CASSEVVGNGYTF. The CDR3 nucleotides are TGTGCCAGCAGTGAAGTAGTCGGTAATGGCTACACCTTC. The chain recombines TRBV2 with TRBJ1-2; D ambiguous. The CDR3 totals 13 residues. From germline, CDR1 is SNHLY and CDR2 FYNNEI. The V and J ends lost 1 base and 6 bases respectively, with 9 bases between them. Variable domain in full (rest from reference TRBV2 and TRBJ1-2): EPEVTQTPSHQVTQMGQEVILRCVPISNHLYFYWYRQILGQKVEFLVSFYNNEISEKSEIFDDQFSVERPDGSNFTLKIRSTKLEDSAMYFCASSEVVGNGYTFGSGTRLTVV.

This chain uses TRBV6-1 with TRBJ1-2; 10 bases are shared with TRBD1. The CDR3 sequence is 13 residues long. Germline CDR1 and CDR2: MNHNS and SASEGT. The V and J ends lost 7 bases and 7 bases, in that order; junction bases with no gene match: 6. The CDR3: CASTLGQGGGYTF. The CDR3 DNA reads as TGTGCCAGCACCCTTGGACAGGGGGGTGGCTACACCTTC.

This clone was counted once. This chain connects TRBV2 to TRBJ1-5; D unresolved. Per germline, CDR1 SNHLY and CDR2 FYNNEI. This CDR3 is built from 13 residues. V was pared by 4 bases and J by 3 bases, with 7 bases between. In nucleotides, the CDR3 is TGTGCCAGCAGTGTCGGGATCAATCAGCCCCAGCATTTT. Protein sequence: CASSVGINQPQHF.

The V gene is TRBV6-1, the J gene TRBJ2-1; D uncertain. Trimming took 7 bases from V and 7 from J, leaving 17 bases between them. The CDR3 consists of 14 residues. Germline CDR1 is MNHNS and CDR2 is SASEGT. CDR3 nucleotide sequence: TGTGCCAGCACACCCCCGGCGGCCAATAATGAGCAGTTCTTC. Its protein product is CASTPPAANNEQFF.

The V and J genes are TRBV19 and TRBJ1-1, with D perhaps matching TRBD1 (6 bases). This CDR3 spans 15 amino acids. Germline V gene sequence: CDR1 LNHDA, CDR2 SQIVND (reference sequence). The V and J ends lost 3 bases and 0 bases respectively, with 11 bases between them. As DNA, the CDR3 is TGTGCCAGTAGTATCCAACAGGGATTGAACACTGAAGCTTTCTTT. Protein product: CASSIQQGLNTEAFF.

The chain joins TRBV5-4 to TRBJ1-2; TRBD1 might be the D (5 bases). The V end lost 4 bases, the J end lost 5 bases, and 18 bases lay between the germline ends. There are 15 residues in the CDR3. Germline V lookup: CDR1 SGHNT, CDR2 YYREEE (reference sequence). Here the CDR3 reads CASSPGRSGVYGYTF. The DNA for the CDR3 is TGTGCCAGCAGCCCCGGCCGGTCGGGGGTGTATGGCTACACCTTC.

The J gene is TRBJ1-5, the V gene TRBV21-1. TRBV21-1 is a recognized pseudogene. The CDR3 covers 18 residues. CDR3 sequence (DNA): TGTGCCAGCAGCAACCCCCCCGTATGGGTATATAGCAATCAGCCCCAGCATTTT. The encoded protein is CASSNPPVWVYSNQPQHF.

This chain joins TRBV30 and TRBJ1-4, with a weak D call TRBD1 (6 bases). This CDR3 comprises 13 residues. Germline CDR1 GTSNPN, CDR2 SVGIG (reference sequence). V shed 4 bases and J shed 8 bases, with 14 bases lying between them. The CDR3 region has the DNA TGTGCCTGGAACAGGGTCGTGGGAGAAAAACTGTTTTTT. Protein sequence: CAWNRVVGEKLFF.

The CDR3 coding sequence is TGTGCCAGTACGCGGATCGGACGGGGAGATACGCAGTATTTT. Translating gives CASTRIGRGDTQYF. The chain combines TRBV19 with TRBJ2-3; perhaps TRBD2 as D (5 bases). V was shortened by 7 bases and J by 5 bases, with 16 bases between the two germline ends. The CDR3 runs to 14 residues. The germline V gene encodes CDR1 LNHDA and CDR2 SQIVND (reference sequence).

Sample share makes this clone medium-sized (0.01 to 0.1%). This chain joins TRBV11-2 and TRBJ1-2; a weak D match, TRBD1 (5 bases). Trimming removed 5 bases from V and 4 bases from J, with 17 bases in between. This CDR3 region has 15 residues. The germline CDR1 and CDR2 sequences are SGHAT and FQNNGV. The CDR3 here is CASSQIKQGGYGYTF. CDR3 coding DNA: TGTGCCAGCAGCCAAATAAAGCAGGGTGGCTATGGCTACACCTTC.

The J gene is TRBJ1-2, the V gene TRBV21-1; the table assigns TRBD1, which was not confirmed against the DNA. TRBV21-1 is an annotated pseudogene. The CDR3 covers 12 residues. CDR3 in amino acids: CAPPAGIDGYTF. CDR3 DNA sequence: TGTGCCCCCCCGGCAGGGATTGATGGCTACACCTTC.

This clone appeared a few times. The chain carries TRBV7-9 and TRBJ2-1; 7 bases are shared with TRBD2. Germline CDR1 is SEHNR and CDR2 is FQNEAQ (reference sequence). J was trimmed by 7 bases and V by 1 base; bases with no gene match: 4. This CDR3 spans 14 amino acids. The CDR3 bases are TGTGCCAGCAGCTTAGGTCTAGCGGCTAATGAGCAGTTCTTC. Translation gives CASSLGLAANEQFF. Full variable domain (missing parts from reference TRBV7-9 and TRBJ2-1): DTGVSQNPRHKITKRGQNVTFRCDPISEHNRLYWYRQTLGQGPEFLTYFQNEAQLEKSRLLSDRFSAERPKGSFSTLEIQRTEQGDSAMYLCASSLGLAANEQFFGPGTRLTVL.

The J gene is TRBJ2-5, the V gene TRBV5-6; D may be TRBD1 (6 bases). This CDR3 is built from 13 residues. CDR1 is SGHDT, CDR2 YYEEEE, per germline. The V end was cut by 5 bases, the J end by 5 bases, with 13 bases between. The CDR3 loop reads CASRTGPVETQYF. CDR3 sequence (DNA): TGTGCCAGCAGGACAGGACCGGTTGAGACCCAGTACTTC.